The subject of this entry is one TCR beta chain. The sample has other DNA sequences that encode this CDR3 too. This sample is drawn from a study of blood T cell repertoires in COVID-19. Study in general: Samples of COVID-19 (acute and convalescent) were obtained from the United States, Italy and Spain. PBMCs, B-cell-depleted T cells, or T cells were the source of the cDNA or gDNA that made up the material.

Deletions cut 2 bases from V and 1 base from J, with 7 bases between. The CDR3 length is 13 residues. The germline V gene encodes CDR1 SGHRS and CDR2 YFSETQ. In the original analysis: Reference gene primer amplification in the assay estimated nucleated cell counts. Clones were read by immunoSEQ multiplex PCR, and TCRdb kept only the in-frame ones, dropping some. That table supplies the V and J calls and clone size; D and trimming were determined from the DNA. The sample holds roughly 230,000 clones; roughly 85% are singletons and the top ten take around 0.97%. Sequencing was carried out using peripheral blood. The V and J genes are TRBV5-1 and TRBJ2-7; D may be TRBD1 (6 bases). The clonotype was recovered from a man between 35 and 55 years old with acute or convalescent COVID-19. The CDR3 nucleotides are TGCGCCAGCAGCTTACAGGGATCCTACGAGCAGTACTTC. Protein sequence: CASSLQGSYEQYF.